One TCR beta chain is described in this entry. Antigen specificity is unknown. CDR3 size: 16 residues. Germline lookup yields CDR1 DFQATT and CDR2 SNEGSKA (reference sequence). Trimming removed 2 bases from V and 2 bases from J; junction bases left unmatched: 6. Every sample gave at least 5 micrograms of total RNA when it was extracted. This sample is drawn from a study of blood T cells in healthy people across ages. Turning to the study itself: Every two T cells gave about one barcoded beta molecule via template switching.

A second about 6 to 12 cycle PCR used barcoded and J-beta primers. A 12-random-nucleotide template-switch adaptor tagged each cDNA molecule. MiXCR, run by TCRdb on the 5' RACE reads, gives a single entry per CDR3 protein. The data show around 870,000 distinct CDR3 sequences, 25% to 35% seen once. Notes on the study in general: While age rose, TCR beta diversity per million T cells dropped in a roughly linear way.

The chain is built from TRBV20-1 and TRBJ2-3; 11 bases are shared with TRBD2. Sequencing was done on a sample of blood. The clonotype was recovered from an elderly woman in good health. CDR3 bases: TGCAGTGCTAGACCCGGGACTAGCGGAATCACAGATACGCAGTATTTT. Translation gives CSARPGTSGITDTQYF.